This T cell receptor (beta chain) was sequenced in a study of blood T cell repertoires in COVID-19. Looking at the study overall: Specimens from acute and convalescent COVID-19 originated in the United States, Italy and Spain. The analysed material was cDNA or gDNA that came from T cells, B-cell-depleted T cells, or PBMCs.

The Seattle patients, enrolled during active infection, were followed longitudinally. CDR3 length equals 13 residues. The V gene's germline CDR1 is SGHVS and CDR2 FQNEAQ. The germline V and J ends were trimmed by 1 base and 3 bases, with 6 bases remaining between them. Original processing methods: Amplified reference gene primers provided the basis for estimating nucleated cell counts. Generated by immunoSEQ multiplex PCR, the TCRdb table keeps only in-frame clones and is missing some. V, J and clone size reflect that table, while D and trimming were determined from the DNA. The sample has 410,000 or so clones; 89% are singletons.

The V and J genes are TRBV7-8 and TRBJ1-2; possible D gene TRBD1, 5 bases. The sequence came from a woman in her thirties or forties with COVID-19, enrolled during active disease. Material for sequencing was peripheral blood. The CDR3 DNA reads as TGTGCCAGCAGCTTAGTACAGGACTATGGCTACACCTTC. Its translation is CASSLVQDYGYTF.